Each of the 7 T cell receptor beta chains below was sequenced from the same sample in a study of T cell repertoires in cytomegalovirus infection. TCRdb passed the reads through MiXCR, listing each CDR3 protein once. The data contain hundreds of thousands of distinct CDR3 sequences, roughly 17% of them singletons. The sample consisted of PBMCs. These receptors originate from a human donor in good health (CMV status not recorded). Some clones in this sample may be carry-over from other donors' samples.

This clonotype was found many times. V usage is TRBV6-2 or TRBV6-3 and J usage is TRBJ1-1; D remains ambiguous. The CDR3 covers 11 residues. V dropped 3 bases and J dropped 5 bases, with 4 bases sitting between them. Germline CDR1 MNHEY, CDR2 SVGEGT. The CDR3 DNA is TGTGCCAGCAGTTATACGACTGAAGCTTTCTTT. This translates into CASSYTTEAFF.

This clonotype was counted at least ten times. The chain joins TRBV5-5 to TRBJ2-1, with a weak D call TRBD2 (5 bases). The CDR3 extends over 15 amino acids. Trimming shortened V by 4 bases and J by 2 bases, and 13 bases separated the two germline ends. Looked up from germline, CDR1 is SGHKS and CDR2 is YYEKEE (reference sequence). Here the CDR3 DNA reads TGTGCCAGCAGCCTAGCTGTTTTTCCCTACAATGAGCAGTTCTTC. This sequence encodes CASSLAVFPYNEQFF.

This clonotype was counted at least ten times. This chain connects TRBV7-2 to TRBJ2-3, with 7 bases matching TRBD1. V dropped 1 base and J dropped 4; count of bases not matched to a gene: 8. The CDR3 contains 16 residues. From germline, CDR1 is SGHTA and CDR2 FQGNSA. The CDR3 protein is CASSLGFTGVPDTQYF. The CDR3 DNA reads TGTGCCAGCAGCTTAGGTTTCACAGGGGTCCCAGATACGCAGTATTTT.

This clonotype has only a few counts. The chain carries TRBV6-5 and TRBJ2-3; no reliable D call. Trimming took off 0 bases at V and 0 bases at J, with 13 bases between the two ends. The germline V gene encodes CDR1 MNHEY and CDR2 SVGAGI. There are 17 residues in the CDR3. CDR3 protein: CASSYSKWGPSTDTQYF. The CDR3 bases are TGTGCCAGCAGTTACTCTAAGTGGGGTCCTAGCACAGATACGCAGTATTTT.

The chain is built from TRBV7-2 and TRBJ2-3; D tentatively reads TRBD1 or TRBD2 (7 bases each). Trimming left V 2 bases short and J 7 bases short, with 22 bases between. This CDR3 is built from 17 residues. Germline CDR1 reads SGHTA; CDR2 reads FQGNSA. CDR3 loop: CASSLWGGGTVSYTQYF. Here the CDR3 DNA reads TGTGCCAGCAGCTTATGGGGGGGGGGGACAGTATCTTATACGCAGTATTTT. Combining the CDR3 with reference TRBV7-2 and TRBJ2-3 gives the whole variable domain GAGVSQSPSNKVTEKGKDVELRCDPISGHTALYWYRQSLGQGLEFLIYFQGNSAPDKSGLPSDRFSAERTGGSVSTLTIQRTQQEDSAVYLCASSLWGGGTVSYTQYFGPGTRLTVL.

This clonotype was counted at least ten times. The V and J genes are TRBV7-8 and TRBJ2-3, with a possible D match to TRBD2 (6 bases). This CDR3 spans 18 amino acids. Germline V CDR1 and CDR2: SGHVS, FQNEAQ. V gave up 4 bases and J gave up 2 bases, with 22 bases separating them. The CDR3 DNA follows: TGTGCCAGCAGCTCCTCCCAGACTAGTTCCTACCCCACAGATACGCAGTATTTT. This sequence encodes CASSSSQTSSYPTDTQYF.

This clonotype was observed a few times. The chain uses TRBV6-2 or TRBV6-3 and TRBJ1-1, with a tentative D call TRBD1 (5 bases). V was trimmed by 3 bases and J by 5 bases, leaving 13 bases between them. CDR1 is MNHEY, CDR2 SVGEGT, per germline. This CDR3 is 14 amino acids long. CDR3 bases: TGTGCCAGCAGTTATAGGGGTGGATCGACTGAAGCTTTCTTT. Translation gives CASSYRGGSTEAFF.